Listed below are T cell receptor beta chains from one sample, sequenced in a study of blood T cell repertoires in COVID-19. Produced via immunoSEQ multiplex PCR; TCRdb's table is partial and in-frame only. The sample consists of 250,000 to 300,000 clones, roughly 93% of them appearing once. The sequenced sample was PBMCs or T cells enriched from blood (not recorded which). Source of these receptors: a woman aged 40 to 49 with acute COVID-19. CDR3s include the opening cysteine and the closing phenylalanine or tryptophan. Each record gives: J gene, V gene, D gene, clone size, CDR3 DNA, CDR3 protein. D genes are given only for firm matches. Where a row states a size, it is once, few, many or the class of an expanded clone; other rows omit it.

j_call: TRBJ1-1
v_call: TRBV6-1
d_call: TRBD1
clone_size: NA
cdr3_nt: TGTGCCAGCAGTGACCGCATCTTACAGGGGAAAGCTTTCTTT
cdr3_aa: CASSDRILQGKAFF

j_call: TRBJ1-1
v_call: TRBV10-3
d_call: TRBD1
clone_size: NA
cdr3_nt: TGTGCCAGCCTACAGGGGACTGAAGCTTTCTTT
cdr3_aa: CASLQGTEAFF

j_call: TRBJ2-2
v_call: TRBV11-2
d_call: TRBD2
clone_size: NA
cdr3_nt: TGTGCCAGCAGTTTCACGACCGGGACTAGCACCGGGGAGCTGTTTTTT
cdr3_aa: CASSFTTGTSTGELFF

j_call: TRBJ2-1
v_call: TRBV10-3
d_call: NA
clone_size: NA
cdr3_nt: TGTGCCATCTCCCCTCCGGGGTCAGCTTCGAATGAGCAGTTCTTC
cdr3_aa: CAISPPGSASNEQFF

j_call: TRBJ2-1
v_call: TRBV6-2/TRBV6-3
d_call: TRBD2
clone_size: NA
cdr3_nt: TGTGCCAGCAGCTCTTTAGCGGGGGGTATATACAATGAGCAGTTCTTC
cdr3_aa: CASSSLAGGIYNEQFF

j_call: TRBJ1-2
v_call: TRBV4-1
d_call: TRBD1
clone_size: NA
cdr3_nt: TGCGCCAGCAGCCTAGGGACAGCTACTAACTATGGCTACACCTTC
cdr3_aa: CASSLGTATNYGYTF

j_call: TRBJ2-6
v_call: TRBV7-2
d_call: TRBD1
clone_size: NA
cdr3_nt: TGTGCCAGCAGCCAGACAGGGGCTGGGGCCAACGTCCTGACTTTC
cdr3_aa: CASSQTGAGANVLTF

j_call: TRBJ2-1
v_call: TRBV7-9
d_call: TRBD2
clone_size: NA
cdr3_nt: TGTGCCAGCAGCTTAGCGGGACTAGCGGGAGTTGAATCCTACAATGAGCAGTTCTTC
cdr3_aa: CASSLAGLAGVESYNEQFF

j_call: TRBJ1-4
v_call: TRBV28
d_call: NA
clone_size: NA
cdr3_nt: TGTGCCAGCAGTTTATGGGGTCCAGGGAAGGAAAAACTGTTTTTT
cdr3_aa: CASSLWGPGKEKLFF

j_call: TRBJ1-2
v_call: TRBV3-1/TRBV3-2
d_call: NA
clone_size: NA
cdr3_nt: TGTGCCAGCAGCCAAGTCTCTACCCATGGCTACACCTTC
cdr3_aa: CASSQVSTHGYTF

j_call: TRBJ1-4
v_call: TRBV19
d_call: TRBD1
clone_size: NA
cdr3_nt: TGTGCCAGTAGTCCGGGACAGGGGAGGAATGAAAAACTGTTTTTT
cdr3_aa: CASSPGQGRNEKLFF

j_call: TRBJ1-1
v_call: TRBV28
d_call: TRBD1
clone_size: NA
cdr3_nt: TGTGCCAGCAGTCACGATAGGGGACAGGTAAACACTGAAGCTTTCTTT
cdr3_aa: CASSHDRGQVNTEAFF

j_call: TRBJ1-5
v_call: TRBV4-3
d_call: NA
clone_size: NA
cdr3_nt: TGCGCCAGCAGCCAATCCAACAGGGAACGCCAGCCCCAGCATTTT
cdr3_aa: CASSQSNRERQPQHF

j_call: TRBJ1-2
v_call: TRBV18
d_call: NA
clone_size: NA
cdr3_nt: TGTGCCAGCTCAGCGGACAGTTATGGCTACACCTTC
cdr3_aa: CASSADSYGYTF

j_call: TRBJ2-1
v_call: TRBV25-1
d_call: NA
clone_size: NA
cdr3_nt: TGTGCCAGCAGTGAATACCAGGACAGACCATACAATGAGCAGTTCTTC
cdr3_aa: CASSEYQDRPYNEQFF

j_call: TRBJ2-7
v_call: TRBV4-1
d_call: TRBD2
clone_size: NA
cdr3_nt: TGCGCCAGCAGCCAGATTAGCGGGGCCGCCTACGAGCAGTACTTC
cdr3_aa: CASSQISGAAYEQYF

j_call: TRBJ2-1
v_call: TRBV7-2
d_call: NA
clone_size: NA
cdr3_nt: TGTGCCAGCAGCTTAGGGAAACGAACTAGCTCCTACAATGAGCAGTTCTTC
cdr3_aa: CASSLGKRTSSYNEQFF

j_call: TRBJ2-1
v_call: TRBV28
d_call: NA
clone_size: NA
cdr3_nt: TGTGCCAGCAGTTTAAGGGGTTCCTACAATGAGCAGTTCTTC
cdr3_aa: CASSLRGSYNEQFF

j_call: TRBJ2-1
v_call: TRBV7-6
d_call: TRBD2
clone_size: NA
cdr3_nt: TGTGCCAGCAGCCCCAGCGGGAGAGGGGGCAATGAGCAGTTCTTC
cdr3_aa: CASSPSGRGGNEQFF

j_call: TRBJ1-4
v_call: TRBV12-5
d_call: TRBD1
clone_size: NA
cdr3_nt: TGTGCTAGTGGTTTGGGGACAGGGAAGACTAATGAAAAACTGTTTTTT
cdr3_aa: CASGLGTGKTNEKLFF

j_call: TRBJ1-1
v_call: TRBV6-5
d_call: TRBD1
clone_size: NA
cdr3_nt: TGTGCCAGCACTAACAGGGGGGTGAACACTGAAGCTTTCTTT
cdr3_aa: CASTNRGVNTEAFF

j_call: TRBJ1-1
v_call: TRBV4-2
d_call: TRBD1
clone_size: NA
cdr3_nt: TGTGCCAGCAGCACCCGGACAGGGAGGGACACTGAAGCTTTCTTT
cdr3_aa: CASSTRTGRDTEAFF

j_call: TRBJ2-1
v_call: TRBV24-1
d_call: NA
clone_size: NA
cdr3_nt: TGTGCCACCGAATCGGGGTACCTTTCCTACAATGAGCAGTTCTTC
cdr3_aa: CATESGYLSYNEQFF

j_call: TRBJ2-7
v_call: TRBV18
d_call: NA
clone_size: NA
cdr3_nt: TGTGCCAGCTCCCTGGGGGGGCCCTACGAGCAGTACTTC
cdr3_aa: CASSLGGPYEQYF

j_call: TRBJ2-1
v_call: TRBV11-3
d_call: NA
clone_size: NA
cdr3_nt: TGTGCCAGCAGCTTAGGGCAGAAGGGGAATGAGCAGTTCTTC
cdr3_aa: CASSLGQKGNEQFF

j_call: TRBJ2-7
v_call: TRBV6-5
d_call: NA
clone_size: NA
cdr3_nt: TGTGCCAGCAGAAAAAACGGGTTGTCCTACGAGCAGTACTTC
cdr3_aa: CASRKNGLSYEQYF

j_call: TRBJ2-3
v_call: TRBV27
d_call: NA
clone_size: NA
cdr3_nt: TGTGCCAGTGAACGCACCCTCGGGGCAGATACGCAGTATTTT
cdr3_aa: CASERTLGADTQYF

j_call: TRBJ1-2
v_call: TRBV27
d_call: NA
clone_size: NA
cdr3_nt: TGTGCCAGCAGTTTTGCGGGGGTAAATGGCTACACCTTC
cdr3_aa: CASSFAGVNGYTF

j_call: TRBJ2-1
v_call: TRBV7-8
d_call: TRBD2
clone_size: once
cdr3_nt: TGTGCCAGCAGCTTAGCGGGGGGGGACAATGAGCAGTTCTTC
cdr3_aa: CASSLAGGDNEQFF

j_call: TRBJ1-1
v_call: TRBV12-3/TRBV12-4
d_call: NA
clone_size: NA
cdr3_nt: TGTGCCAGCAGTTTGGGCAGGAACACTGAAGCTTTCTTT
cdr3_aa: CASSLGRNTEAFF

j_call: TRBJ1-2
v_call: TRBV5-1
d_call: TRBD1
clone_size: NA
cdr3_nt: TGCGCCAGCAGCTCCTTACAGGGGGATAATGGCTACACCTTC
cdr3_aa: CASSSLQGDNGYTF

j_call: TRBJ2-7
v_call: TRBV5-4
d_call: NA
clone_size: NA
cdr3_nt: TGTGCCAGCAGCCGAGGACAGCCCTACGAGCAGTACTTC
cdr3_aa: CASSRGQPYEQYF

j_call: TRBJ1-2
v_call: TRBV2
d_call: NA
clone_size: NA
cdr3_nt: TGTGCCAGCGAAGAGAACAGTAGAGCTAACTATGGCTACACCTTC
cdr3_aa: CASEENSRANYGYTF

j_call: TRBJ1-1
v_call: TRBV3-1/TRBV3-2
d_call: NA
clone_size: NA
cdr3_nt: TGTGCCAGCAGCCAAGCTGAGGGGAACACTGAAGCTTTCTTT
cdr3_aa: CASSQAEGNTEAFF

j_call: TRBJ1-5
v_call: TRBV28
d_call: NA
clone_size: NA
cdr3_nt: TGTGCCAGCAGTCAACAGGGAAAGCCCCAGCATTTT
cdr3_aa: CASSQQGKPQHF

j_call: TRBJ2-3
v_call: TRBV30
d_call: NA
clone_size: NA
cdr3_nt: TGTGCCTGGAGTGTAGGGCTAGCGAGCACAGATACGCAGTATTTT
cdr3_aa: CAWSVGLASTDTQYF

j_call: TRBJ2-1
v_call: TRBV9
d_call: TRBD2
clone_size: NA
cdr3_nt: TGTGCCAGCAGCGTATCTAGCGGGGGGGCTCGTTACAATGAGCAGTTCTTC
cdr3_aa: CASSVSSGGARYNEQFF

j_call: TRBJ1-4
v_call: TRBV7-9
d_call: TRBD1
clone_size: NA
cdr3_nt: TGTGCCAGCAGCCTGGGACAGGCAACTAATGAAAAACTGTTTTTT
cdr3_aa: CASSLGQATNEKLFF

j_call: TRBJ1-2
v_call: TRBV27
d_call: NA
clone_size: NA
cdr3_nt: TGTGCCAGCGGGCCACAGGAATCCTATGGCTACACCTTC
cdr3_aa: CASGPQESYGYTF

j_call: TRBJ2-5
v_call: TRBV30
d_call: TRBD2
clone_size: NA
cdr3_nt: TGTGCCTGGAGATTGACTAGCGGGGGGGCGGGAGAGACCCAGTACTTC
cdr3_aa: CAWRLTSGGAGETQYF

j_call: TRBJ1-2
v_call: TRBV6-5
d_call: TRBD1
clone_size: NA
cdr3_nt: TGTGCCAGCAGCGAGACAGGGGAATATGGCTACACCTTC
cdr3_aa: CASSETGEYGYTF